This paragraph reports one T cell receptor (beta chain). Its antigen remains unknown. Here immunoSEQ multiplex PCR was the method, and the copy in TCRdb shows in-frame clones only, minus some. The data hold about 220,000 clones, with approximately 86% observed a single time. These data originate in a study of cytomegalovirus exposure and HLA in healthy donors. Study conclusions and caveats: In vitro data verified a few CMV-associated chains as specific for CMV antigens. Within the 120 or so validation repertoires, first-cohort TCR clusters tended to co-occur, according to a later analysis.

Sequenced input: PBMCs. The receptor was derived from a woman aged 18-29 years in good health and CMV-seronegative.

The CDR3 region has the DNA TGTGCCAGCAGTTTATCGACAGTTTTAGAGACCCAGTACTTC. As protein: CASSLSTVLETQYF. The chain recombines TRBV27 with TRBJ2-5; maybe TRBD1 (5 bases). Trimming stripped 0 bases from V and 4 bases from J, with 9 bases between. The CDR3 runs 14 residues. Germline V gives CDR1 MNHEY, CDR2 SMNVEV (reference sequence).